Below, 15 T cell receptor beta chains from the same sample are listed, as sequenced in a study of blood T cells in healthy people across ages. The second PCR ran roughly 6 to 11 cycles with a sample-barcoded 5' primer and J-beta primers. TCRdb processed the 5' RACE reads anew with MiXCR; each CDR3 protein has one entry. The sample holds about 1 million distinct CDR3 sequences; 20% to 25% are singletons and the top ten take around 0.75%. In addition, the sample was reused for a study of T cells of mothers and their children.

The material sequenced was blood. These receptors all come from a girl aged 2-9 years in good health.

The CDR3 loop reads CASSGGAVNTEAFF. In nucleotides, the CDR3 is TGTGCCAGCAGCGGAGGGGCGGTAAACACTGAAGCTTTCTTT. This rearrangement joins TRBV7-2 to TRBJ1-1, with D possibly being TRBD1 (5 bases). V was pared by 5 bases and J by 2 bases, with 12 bases between. The CDR3 has 14 residues. From germline, CDR1 is SGHTA and CDR2 FQGNSA. The full variable domain, its missing parts supplied by reference TRBV7-2 and TRBJ1-1, is GAGVSQSPSNKVTEKGKDVELRCDPISGHTALYWYRQSLGQGLEFLIYFQGNSAPDKSGLPSDRFSAERTGGSVSTLTIQRTQQEDSAVYLCASSGGAVNTEAFFGQGTRLTVV.

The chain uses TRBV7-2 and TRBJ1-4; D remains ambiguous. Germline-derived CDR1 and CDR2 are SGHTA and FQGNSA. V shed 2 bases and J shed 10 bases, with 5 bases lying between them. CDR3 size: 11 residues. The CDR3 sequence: CASSLLGKLFF. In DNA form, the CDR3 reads TGTGCCAGCAGCTTACTAGGAAAACTGTTTTTT. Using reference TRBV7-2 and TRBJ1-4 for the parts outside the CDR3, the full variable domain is GAGVSQSPSNKVTEKGKDVELRCDPISGHTALYWYRQSLGQGLEFLIYFQGNSAPDKSGLPSDRFSAERTGGSVSTLTIQRTQQEDSAVYLCASSLLGKLFFGSGTQLSVL.

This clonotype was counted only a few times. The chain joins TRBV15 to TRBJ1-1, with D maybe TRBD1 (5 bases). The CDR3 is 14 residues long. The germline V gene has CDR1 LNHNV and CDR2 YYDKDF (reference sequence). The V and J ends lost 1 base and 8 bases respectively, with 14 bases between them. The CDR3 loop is CATSRVAEGTEAFF. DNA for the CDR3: TGTGCCACCAGCAGAGTAGCAGAAGGGACCGAAGCTTTCTTT.

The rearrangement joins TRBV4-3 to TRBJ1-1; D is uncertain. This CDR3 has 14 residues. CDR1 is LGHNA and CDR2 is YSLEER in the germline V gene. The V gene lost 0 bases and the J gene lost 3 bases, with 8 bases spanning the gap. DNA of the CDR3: TGCGCCAGCAGCCAAGAAAACGAATACACTGAAGCTTTCTTT. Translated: CASSQENEYTEAFF.

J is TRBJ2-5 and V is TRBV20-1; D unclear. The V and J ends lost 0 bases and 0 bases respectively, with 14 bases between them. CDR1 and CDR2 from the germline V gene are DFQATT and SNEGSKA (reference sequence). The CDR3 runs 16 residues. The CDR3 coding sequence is TGCAGTGCTAGAGACCAATACTCTACGTACCAAGAGACCCAGTACTTC. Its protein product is CSARDQYSTYQETQYF.

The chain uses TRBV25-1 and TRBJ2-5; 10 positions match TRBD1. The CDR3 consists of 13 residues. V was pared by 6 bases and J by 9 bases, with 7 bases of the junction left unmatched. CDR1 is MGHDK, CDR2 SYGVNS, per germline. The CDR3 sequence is CASRGTGDASQYF. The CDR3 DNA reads TGTGCCAGCAGGGGGACAGGGGATGCGTCCCAGTACTTC.

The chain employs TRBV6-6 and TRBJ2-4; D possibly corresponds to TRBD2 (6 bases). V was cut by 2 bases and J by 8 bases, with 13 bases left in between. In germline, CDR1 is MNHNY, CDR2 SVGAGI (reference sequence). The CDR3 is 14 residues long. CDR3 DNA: TGTGCCAGCAGTTACGGGGGAGGCTTAGACATTCAGTACTTC. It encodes CASSYGGGLDIQYF.

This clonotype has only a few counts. CDR3 in DNA: TGTGCCAGCAGGGATATTGAAGCTTTCTTT. This codes for CASRDIEAFF. The gene calls are TRBV7-9 and TRBJ1-1; D ambiguous. The length of the CDR3 is 10 residues. V was shortened by 6 bases and J by 7 bases, with 6 bases between the two germline ends. The germline gives CDR1 SEHNR, CDR2 FQNEAQ (reference sequence).

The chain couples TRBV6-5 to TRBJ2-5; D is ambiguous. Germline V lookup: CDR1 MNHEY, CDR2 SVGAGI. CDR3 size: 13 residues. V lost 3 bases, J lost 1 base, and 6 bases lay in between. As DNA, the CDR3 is TGTGCCAGCAGTTATCCTTTCCAAGAGACCCAGTACTTC. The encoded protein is CASSYPFQETQYF.

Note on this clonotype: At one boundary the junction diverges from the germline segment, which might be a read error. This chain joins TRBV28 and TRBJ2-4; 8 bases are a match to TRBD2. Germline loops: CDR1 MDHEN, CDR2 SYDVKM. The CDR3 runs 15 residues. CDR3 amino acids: CTSSRSGVTKNIQYF. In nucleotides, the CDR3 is TGTACCAGCAGCCGTAGCGGGGTAACCAAAAACATTCAGTACTTC.

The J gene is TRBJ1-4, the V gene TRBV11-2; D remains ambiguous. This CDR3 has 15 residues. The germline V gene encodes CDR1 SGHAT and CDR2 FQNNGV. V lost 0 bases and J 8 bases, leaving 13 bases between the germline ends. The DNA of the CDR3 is TGTGCCAGCAGCTTAGAAGCAGACGGGCTCGAAAAACTGTTTTTT. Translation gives CASSLEADGLEKLFF.

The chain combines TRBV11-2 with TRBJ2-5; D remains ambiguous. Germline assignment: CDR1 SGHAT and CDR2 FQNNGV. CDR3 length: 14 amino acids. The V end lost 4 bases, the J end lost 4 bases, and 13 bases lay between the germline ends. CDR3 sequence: CASSSSNLPETQYF. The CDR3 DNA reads TGTGCCAGCAGCTCGAGCAACCTTCCAGAGACCCAGTACTTC.

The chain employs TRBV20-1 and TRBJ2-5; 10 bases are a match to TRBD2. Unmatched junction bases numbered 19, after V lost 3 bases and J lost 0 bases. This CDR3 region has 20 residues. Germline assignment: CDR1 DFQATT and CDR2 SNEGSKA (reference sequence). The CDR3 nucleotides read TGCAGTGCTAGGGCCTCTTTCGAGCGGGAGGGTAGGGTGGACCAAGAGACCCAGTACTTC. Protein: CSARASFEREGRVDQETQYF.

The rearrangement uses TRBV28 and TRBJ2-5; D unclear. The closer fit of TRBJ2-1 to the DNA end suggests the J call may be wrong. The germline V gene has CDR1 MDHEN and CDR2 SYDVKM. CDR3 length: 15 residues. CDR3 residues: CASRPDAGPDNEQFF. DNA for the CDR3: TGTGCCAGCAGACCCGACGCAGGACCTGACAATGAGCAGTTCTTC.

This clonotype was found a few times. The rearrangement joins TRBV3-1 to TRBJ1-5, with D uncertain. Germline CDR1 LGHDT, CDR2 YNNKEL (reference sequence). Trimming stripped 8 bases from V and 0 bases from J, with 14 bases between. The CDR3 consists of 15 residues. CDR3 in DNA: TGTGCCAGCGGCCGACGGATCGATAGCAATCAGCCCCAGCATTTT. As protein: CASGRRIDSNQPQHF.